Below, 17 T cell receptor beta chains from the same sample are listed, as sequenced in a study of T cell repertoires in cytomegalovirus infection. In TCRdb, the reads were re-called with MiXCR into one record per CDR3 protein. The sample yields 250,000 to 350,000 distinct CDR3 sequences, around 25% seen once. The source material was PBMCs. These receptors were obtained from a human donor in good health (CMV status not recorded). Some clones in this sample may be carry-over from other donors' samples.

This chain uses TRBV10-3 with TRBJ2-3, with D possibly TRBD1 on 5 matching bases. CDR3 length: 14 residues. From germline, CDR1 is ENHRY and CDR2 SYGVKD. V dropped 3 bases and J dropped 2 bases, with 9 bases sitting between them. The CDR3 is CAISDRQFTDTQYF. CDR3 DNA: TGTGCCATCAGTGATCGACAGTTCACAGATACGCAGTATTTT.

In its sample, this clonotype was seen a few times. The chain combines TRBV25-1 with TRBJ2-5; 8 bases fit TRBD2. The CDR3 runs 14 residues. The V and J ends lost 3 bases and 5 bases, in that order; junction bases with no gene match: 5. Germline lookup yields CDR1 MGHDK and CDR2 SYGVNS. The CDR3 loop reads CASSDRWTSETQYF. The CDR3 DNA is TGTGCCAGCAGTGACCGATGGACTAGCGAGACCCAGTACTTC.

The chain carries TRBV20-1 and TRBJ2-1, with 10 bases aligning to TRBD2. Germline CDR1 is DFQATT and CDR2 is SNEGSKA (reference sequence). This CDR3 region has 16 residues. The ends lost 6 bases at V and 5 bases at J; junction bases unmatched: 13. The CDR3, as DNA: TGCAGTGCCCCCCCACCCCCGAGCGGGAGGGACAATGAGCAGTTCTTC. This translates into CSAPPPPSGRDNEQFF.

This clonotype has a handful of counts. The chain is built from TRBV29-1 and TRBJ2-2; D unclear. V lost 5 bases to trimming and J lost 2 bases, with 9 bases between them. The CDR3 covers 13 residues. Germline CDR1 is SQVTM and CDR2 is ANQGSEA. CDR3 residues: CSVRPGNTGELFF. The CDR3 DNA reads TGCAGCGTTCGTCCGGGCAACACCGGGGAGCTGTTTTTT.

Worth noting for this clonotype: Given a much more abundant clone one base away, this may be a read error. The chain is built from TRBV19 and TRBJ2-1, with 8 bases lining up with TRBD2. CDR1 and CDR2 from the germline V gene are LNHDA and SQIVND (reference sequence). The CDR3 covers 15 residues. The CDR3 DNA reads TGTGCCAGTAGTATAGTAGCGGGAAGATACATTGAGCAGTTCTTC. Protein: CASSIVAGRYIEQFF.

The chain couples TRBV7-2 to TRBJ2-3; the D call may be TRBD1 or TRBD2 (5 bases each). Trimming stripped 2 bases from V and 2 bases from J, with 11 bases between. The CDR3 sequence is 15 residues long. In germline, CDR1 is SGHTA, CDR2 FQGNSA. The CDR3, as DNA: TGTGCCAGCAGCTTAAGGGACGGCCCCACAGATACGCAGTATTTT. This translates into CASSLRDGPTDTQYF. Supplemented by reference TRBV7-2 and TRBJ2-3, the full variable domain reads GAGVSQSPSNKVTEKGKDVELRCDPISGHTALYWYRQSLGQGLEFLIYFQGNSAPDKSGLPSDRFSAERTGGSVSTLTIQRTQQEDSAVYLCASSLRDGPTDTQYFGPGTRLTVL.

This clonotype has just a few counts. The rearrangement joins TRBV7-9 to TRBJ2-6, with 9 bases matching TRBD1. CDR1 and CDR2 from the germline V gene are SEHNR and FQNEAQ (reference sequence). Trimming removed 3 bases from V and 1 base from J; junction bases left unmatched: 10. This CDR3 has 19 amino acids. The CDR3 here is CASSFLDRDRASGANVLTF. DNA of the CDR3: TGTGCCAGCAGCTTTCTCGACCGGGACAGGGCATCTGGGGCCAACGTCCTGACTTTC.

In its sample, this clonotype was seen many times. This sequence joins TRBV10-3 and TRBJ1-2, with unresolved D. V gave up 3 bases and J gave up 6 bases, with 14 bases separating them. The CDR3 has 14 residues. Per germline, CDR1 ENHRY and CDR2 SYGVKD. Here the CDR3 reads CAISEGVRSDGYTF. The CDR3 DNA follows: TGTGCCATCAGTGAAGGTGTGAGATCAGATGGCTACACCTTC.

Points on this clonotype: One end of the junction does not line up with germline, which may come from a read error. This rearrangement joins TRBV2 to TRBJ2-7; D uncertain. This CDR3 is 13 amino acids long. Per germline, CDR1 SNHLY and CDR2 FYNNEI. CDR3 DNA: TGTACCAGCAGTGAAACTGGTCTCTACGAGCAGTACTTC. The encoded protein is CTSSETGLYEQYF. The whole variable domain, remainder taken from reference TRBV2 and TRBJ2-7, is EPEVTQTPSHQVTQMGQEVILRCVPISNHLYFYWYRQILGQKVEFLVSFYNNEISEKSEIFDDQFSVERPDGSNFTLKIRSTKLEDSAMYFCTSSETGLYEQYFGPGTRLTVT.

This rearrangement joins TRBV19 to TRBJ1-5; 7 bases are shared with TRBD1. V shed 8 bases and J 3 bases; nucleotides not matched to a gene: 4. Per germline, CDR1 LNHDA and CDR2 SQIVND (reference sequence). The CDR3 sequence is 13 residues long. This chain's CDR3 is CASGTADNQPQHF. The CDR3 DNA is TGTGCCAGTGGGACAGCTGACAATCAGCCCCAGCATTTT. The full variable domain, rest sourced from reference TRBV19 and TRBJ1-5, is DGGITQSPKYLFRKEGQNVTLSCEQNLNHDAMYWYRQDPGQGLRLIYYSQIVNDFQKGDIAEGYSVSREKKESFPLTVTSAQKNPTAFYLCASGTADNQPQHFGDGTRLSIL.

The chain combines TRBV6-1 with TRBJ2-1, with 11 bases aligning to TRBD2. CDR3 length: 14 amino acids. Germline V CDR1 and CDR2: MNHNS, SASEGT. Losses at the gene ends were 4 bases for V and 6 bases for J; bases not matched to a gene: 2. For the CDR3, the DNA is TGTGCCAGCAGTGGACTAGCGGGACTCAATGAGCAGTTCTTC. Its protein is CASSGLAGLNEQFF.

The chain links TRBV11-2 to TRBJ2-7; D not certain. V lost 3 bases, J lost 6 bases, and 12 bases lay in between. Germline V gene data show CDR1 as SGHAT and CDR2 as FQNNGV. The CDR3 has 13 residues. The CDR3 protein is CASSLKYDTEQYF. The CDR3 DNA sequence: TGTGCCAGCAGCTTGAAATACGATACCGAGCAGTACTTC.

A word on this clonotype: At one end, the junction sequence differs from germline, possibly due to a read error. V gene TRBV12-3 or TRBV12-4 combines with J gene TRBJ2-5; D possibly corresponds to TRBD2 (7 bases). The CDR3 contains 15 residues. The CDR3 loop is CASSPRGATAETQNF. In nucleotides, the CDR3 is TGTGCCAGCAGTCCCCGGGGGGCCACAGCAGAGACCCAGAACTTC.

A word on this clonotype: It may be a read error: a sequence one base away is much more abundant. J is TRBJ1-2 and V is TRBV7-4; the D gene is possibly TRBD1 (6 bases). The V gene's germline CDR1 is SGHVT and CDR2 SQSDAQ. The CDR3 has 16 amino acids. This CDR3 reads CASSLAGNRDDYSYTF. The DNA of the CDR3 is TGTGCCAGCAGCTTAGCAGGGAACAGGGATGACTATAGCTACACCTTC.

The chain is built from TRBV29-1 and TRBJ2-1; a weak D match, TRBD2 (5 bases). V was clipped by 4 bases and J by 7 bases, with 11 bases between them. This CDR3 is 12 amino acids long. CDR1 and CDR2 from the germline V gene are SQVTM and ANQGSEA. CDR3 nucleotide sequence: TGCAGCGTTGCCGAGGGAAGGAATGAGCAGTTCTTC. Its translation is CSVAEGRNEQFF.

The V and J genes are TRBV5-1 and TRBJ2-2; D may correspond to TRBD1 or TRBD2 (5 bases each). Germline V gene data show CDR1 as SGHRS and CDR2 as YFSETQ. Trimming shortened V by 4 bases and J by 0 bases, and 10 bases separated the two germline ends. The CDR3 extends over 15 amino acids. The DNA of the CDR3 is TGCGCCAGCAGCAGGGACGGCGCGAACACCGGGGAGCTGTTTTTT. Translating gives CASSRDGANTGELFF.

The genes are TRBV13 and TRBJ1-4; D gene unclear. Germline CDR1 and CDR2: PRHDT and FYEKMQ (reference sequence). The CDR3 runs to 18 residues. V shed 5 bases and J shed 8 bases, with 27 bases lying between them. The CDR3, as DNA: TGTGCCAGCAGCCCTCGAGTTCAGGATTTGGGCCAGAGGGAAAAACTGTTTTTT. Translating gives CASSPRVQDLGQREKLFF.